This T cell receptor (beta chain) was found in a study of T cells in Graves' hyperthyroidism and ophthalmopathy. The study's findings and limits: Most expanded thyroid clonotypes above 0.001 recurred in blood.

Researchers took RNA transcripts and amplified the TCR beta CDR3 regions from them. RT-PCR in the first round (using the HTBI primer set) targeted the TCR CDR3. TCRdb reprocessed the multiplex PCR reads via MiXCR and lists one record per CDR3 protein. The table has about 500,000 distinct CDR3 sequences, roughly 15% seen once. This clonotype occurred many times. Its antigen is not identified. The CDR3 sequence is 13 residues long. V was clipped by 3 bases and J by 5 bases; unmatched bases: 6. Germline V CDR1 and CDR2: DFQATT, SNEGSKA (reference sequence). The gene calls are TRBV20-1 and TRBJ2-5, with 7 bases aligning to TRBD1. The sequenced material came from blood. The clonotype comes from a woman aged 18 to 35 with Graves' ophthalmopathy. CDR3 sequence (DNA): TGCAGTGCTAGCTACAGGGGCGGGGAGACCCAGTACTTC. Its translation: CSASYRGGETQYF.